This T cell receptor (beta chain) was captured by sequencing in a study of monozygotic twins with inflammatory bowel disease (dated by TCRdb to the late 2010s). Some background on the complete study: A total of 28 monozygotic twin pairs were included in the full study, comprising nine German pairs (four IBD-concordant, five IBD-discordant) and 19 IBD-discordant Danish pairs. Each individual had, on average, about 151 000 unique TCRalpha sequences and 181 000 unique TCRbeta sequences available for analysis. The search for disease-associated traits relied mainly on comparing IBD patients with their genetically identical healthy co-twins within discordant pairs. The paper's findings and limits, for the study overall: No single strong signal or clonotype linked to IBD turned up in the results, so the idea that one exists was not supported. No difference in repertoire similarity was observed between concordant and discordant twins, possibly owing to limited statistical power. Measured by the inverse Simpson index, TCRbeta repertoire diversity was lower in IBD patients than in their healthy co-twins. Background noise and inter-individual variability may have been introduced into the repertoires by the differing immunosuppressive treatments among patients. Compared with healthy twins, IBD patients had fewer clonotypes in common with other individuals, a difference most pronounced in patients showing signs of disease activity. The analysis was unable to tell apart different T cell subtypes.

Turning to this clonotype: Its antigen is still unknown.

The CDR3 contains 12 residues, cysteine and phenylalanine counted. DNA is not on record. Library method: 5' RACE. Each TCR library was prepared from around 3,400 ng of total RNA. For each sample, cDNA synthesis with SMARTScribe reverse transcriptase was split into eight separate reactions. During cDNA synthesis, unique molecular identifiers containing a 6-nucleotide sample barcode were introduced by template switching. TCRalpha and TCRbeta cDNA was amplified in two nested PCRs of about 17 and 10 cycles, and bead purification was carried out after each PCR. Before amplification, cDNA was treated with uracil DNA-glycosylase and purified using the QIAquick PCR purification kit. The second PCR added Illumina TruSeq-compatible adapters along with sample-specific barcodes. Library quality and concentration were checked on TapeStation and Qubit, and libraries were pooled at roughly 5 ng each. Pooled libraries were sequenced on an Illumina HiSeq2500 single-index Rapid Run with 2 x 100 bp reads and custom sequencing primers. In the authors' own workflow: MiGEC version 1.2.6 was used for UMI-based consensus assembly, which corrected PCR and sequencing errors. MiXCR version 2.1.1 was used to carry out V(D)J alignment, clonotype assembly and CDR3 extraction. To normalise gene usage, clonotype sharing and MAIT/NKT TCR abundance, the analysis used the top 1000, 10 000 and 20 000 clonotypes per sample. After downsampling to 27 000 UMIs, diversity was calculated as the inverse Simpson index using the vegan R package. Paired Mann-Whitney U tests were applied to discordant twin pairs, with Benjamini-Hochberg correction for multiple testing. Each CDR3 protein sequence appears as one entry after TCRdb reprocessed the reads, and no DNA is included. The V and J calls and clone size are TCRdb's, not the authors'. This sample's table has entries for 310,000 or so distinct CDR3 sequences. Jointly, the top ten make up approximately 2% of the sample.

From each donor, a roughly 2.4 ml peripheral blood sample was collected into PAXgene tubes and kept at -80 degrees C. Without any T cell sorting, total RNA was extracted from whole blood using the PAXgene blood miRNA kit on an automated QIAcube. Peripheral blood from monozygotic twin pairs, either concordant or discordant for inflammatory bowel disease, underwent deep TCRalpha and TCRbeta repertoire profiling that used unique molecular barcoding. Smoking habits were recorded for all twin pairs, and each individual was classified as a current, former or never smoker. The receptor chain draws on TRBV21-1 and TRBJ1-6. TRBV21-1 is labeled a pseudogene. The sequence came from a human donor with ulcerative colitis or Crohn's disease, or a healthy co-twin of an affected twin (not recorded which). The sample comprised blood. The CDR3 region has the sequence CSTGVYNSPLHF.